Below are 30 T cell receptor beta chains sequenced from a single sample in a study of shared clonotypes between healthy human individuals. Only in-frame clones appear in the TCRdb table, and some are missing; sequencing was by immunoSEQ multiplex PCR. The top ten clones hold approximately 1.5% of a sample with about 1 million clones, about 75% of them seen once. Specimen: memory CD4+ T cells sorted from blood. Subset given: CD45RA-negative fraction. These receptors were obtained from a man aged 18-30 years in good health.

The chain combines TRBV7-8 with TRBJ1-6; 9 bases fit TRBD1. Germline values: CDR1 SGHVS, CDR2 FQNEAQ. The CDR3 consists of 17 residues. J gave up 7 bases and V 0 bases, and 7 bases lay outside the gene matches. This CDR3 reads CASSLAKPGQGNSPLHF. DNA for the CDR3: TGTGCCAGCAGCTTAGCGAAACCGGGACAGGGCAATTCACCCCTCCACTTT.

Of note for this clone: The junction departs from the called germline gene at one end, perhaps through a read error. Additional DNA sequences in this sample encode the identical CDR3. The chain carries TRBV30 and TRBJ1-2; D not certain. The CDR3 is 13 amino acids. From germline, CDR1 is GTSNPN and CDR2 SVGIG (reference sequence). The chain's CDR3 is CAWTDSNHYGYTF. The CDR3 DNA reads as TGTGCCTGGACGGACTCCAACCACTATGGCTATACCTTC.

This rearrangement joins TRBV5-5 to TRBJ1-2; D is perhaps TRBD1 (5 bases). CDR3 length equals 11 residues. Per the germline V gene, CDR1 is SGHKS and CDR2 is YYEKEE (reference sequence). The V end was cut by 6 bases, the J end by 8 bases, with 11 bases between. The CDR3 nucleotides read TGTGCCAGCAACCAGCGGGGGGGCTACACCTTC. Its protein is CASNQRGGYTF.

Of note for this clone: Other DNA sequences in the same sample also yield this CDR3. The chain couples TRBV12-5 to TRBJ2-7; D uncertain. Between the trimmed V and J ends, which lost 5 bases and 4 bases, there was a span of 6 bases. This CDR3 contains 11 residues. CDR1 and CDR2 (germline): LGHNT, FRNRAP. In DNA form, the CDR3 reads TGTGCTAGTGGTCTCCGTTACGAGCAGTACTTC. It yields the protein CASGLRYEQYF. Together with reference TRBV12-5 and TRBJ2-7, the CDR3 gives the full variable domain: DARVTQTPRHKVTEMGQEVTMRCQPILGHNTVFWYRQTMMQGLELLAYFRNRAPLDDSGMPKDRFSAEMPDATLATLKIQPSEPRDSAVYFCASGLRYEQYFGPGTRLTVT.

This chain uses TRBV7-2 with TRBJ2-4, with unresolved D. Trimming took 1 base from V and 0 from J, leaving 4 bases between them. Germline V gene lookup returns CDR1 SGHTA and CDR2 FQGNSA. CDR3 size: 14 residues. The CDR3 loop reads CASSLVLAKNIQYF. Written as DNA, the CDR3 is TGTGCCAGCAGCTTAGTGCTAGCCAAAAACATTCAGTACTTC.

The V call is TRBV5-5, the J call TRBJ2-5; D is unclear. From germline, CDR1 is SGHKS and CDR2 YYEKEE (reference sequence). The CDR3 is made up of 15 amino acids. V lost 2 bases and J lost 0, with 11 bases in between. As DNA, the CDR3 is TGTGCCAGCAGCTTTGCAGACGAATACCAAGAGACCCAGTACTTC. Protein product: CASSFADEYQETQYF.

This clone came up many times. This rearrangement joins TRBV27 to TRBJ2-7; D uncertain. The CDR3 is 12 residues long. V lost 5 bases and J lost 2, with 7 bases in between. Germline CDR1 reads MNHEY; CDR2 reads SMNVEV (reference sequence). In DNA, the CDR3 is TGTGCCAGCAGTCCCAACCCCTACGAGCAGTACTTC. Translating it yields CASSPNPYEQYF.

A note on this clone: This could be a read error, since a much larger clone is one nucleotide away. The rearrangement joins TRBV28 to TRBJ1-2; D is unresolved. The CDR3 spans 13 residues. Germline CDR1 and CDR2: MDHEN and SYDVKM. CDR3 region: CASSSRGNYGYAF. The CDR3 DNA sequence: TGTGCCAGCAGTTCCCGGGGTAACTATGGCTACGCCTTC.

CDR3 sequence: CASSPGQGAMATNEKLFF. The CDR3 DNA is TGTGCCAGCAGCCCGGGACAGGGGGCGATGGCAACTAATGAAAAACTGTTTTTT. The V call is TRBV11-2, the J call TRBJ1-4; TRBD1 matches at 12 bases. The junction had 7 bases not matched to a gene; V was cut back by 5 bases and J by 0 bases. Germline CDR1 reads SGHAT; CDR2 reads FQNNGV. The CDR3 sequence is 18 residues long.

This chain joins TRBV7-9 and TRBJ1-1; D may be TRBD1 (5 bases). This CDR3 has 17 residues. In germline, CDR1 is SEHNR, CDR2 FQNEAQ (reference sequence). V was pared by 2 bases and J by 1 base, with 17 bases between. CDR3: CASSLLKGRVANTEAFF. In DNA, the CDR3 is TGTGCCAGCAGCTTATTAAAGGGCAGGGTGGCGAACACTGAAGCTTTCTTT.

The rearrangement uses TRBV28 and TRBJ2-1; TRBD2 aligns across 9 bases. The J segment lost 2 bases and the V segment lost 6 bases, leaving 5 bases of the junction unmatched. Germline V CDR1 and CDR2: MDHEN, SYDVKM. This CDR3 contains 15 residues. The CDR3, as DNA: TGTGCCAGCAGCCCCCCTAGCGGGGCCTACAATGAGCAGTTCTTC. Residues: CASSPPSGAYNEQFF.

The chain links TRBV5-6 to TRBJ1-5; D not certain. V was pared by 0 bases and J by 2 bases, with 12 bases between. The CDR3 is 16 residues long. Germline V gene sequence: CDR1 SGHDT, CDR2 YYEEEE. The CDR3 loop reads CASSLGGKVGNQPQHF. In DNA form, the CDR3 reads TGTGCCAGCAGCTTGGGAGGGAAGGTTGGCAATCAGCCCCAGCATTTT.

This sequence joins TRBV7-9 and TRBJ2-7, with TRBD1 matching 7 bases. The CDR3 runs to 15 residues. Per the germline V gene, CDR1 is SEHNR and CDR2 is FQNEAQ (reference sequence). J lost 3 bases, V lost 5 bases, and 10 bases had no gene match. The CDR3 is CASSPDRAPVYEQYF. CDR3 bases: TGTGCCAGCAGCCCAGACAGGGCCCCAGTCTACGAGCAGTACTTC.

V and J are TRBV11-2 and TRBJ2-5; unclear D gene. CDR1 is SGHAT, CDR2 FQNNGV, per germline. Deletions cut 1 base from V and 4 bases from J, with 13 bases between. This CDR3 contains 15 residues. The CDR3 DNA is TGTGCCAGCAGCTTAGTAAGGGTTGGAGCAGAGACCCAGTACTTC. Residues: CASSLVRVGAETQYF.

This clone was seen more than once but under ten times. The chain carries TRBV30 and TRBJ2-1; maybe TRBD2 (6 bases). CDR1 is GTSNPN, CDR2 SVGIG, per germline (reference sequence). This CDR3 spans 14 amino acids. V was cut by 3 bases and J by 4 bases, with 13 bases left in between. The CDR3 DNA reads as TGTGCCTGGAGGTTCGGGACTCGATACAATGAGCAGTTCTTC. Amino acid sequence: CAWRFGTRYNEQFF.

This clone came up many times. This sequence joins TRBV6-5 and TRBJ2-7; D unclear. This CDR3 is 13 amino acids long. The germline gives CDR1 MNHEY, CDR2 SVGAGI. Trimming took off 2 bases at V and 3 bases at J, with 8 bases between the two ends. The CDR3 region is CASSYRWSYEQYF. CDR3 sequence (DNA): TGTGCCAGCAGTTACAGGTGGAGCTACGAGCAGTACTTC.

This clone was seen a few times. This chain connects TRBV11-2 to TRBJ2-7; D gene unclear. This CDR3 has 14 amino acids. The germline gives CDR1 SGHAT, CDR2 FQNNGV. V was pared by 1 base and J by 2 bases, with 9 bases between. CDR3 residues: CASSLVWSPYEQYF. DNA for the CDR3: TGTGCCAGCAGCTTAGTATGGTCACCCTACGAGCAGTACTTC.

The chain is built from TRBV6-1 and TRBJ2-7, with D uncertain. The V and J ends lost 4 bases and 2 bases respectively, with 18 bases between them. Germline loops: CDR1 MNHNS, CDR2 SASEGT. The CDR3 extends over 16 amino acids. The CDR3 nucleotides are TGTGCCAGCAGTGCAACCGGGCCCGCCCTGGCCTACGAGCAGTACTTC. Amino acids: CASSATGPALAYEQYF.

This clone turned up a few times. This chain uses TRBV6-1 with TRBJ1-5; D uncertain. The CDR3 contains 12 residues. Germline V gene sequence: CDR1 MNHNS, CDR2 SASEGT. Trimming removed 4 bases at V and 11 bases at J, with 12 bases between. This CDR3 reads CASSVSSRAQHF. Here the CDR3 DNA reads TGTGCCAGCAGTGTTTCTTCCCGGGCCCAGCATTTT.

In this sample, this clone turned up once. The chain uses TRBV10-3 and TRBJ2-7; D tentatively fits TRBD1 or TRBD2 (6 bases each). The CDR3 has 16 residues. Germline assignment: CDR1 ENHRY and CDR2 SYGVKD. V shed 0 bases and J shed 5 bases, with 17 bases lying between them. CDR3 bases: TGTGCCATCAGTGAGTCGGCTGGAGGGGGTCAAAACGAGCAGTACTTC. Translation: CAISESAGGGQNEQYF.

CDR3 region: CASSLYDTPGGYTF. CDR3 coding DNA: TGTGCCAGCAGCCTCTACGACACCCCTGGTGGCTACACCTTC. The chain joins TRBV5-4 to TRBJ1-2; D unresolved. V lost 4 bases, J lost 7 bases, and 17 bases lay in between. CDR1 is SGHNT, CDR2 YYREEE, per germline (reference sequence). The CDR3 runs 14 residues.

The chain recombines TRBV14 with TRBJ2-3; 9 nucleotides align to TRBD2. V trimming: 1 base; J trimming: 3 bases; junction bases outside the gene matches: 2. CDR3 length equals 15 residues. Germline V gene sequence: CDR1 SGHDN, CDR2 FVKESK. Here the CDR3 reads CASSQGLAGTDTQYF. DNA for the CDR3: TGTGCCAGCAGCCAAGGGCTAGCGGGAACAGATACGCAGTATTTT.

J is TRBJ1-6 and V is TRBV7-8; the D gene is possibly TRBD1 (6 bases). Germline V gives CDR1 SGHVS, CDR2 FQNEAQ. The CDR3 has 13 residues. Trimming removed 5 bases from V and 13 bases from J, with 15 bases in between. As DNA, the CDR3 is TGTGCCAGCAGCCAACAGGGATGGGAGCCCCTCCACTTT. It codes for CASSQQGWEPLHF.

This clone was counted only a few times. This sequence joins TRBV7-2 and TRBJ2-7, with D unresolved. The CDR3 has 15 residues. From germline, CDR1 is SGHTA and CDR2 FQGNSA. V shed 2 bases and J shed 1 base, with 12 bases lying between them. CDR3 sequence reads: CASSLYYDGSYEQYF. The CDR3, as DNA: TGTGCCAGCAGCTTATACTACGACGGATCCTACGAGCAGTACTTC.

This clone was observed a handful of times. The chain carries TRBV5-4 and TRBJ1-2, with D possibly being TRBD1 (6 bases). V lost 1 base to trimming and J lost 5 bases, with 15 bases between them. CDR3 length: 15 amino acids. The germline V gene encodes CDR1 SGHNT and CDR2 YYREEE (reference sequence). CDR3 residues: CASSLTVGGRYGYTF. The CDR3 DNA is TGTGCCAGCAGCTTGACCGTAGGGGGAAGGTATGGCTACACCTTC.

CDR3 coding DNA: TGCGCCAGCAGCTCATCCCTAACTAGCGGGGTTTCCTACAATGAGCAGTTCTTC. Residues: CASSSSLTSGVSYNEQFF. V and J are TRBV5-1 and TRBJ2-1; TRBD2 aligns across 10 bases. The length of the CDR3 is 18 residues. The germline V gene has CDR1 SGHRS and CDR2 YFSETQ. V gave up 3 bases and J gave up 1 base; unmatched junction bases: 10.

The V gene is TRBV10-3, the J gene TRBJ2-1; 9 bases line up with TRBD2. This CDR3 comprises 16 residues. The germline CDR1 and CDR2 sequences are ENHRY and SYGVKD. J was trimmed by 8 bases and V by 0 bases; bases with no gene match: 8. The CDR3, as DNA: TGTGCCATCAGTGAGTCTGGGATAGCGGGGGTTGATGAGCAGTTCTTC. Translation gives CAISESGIAGVDEQFF.

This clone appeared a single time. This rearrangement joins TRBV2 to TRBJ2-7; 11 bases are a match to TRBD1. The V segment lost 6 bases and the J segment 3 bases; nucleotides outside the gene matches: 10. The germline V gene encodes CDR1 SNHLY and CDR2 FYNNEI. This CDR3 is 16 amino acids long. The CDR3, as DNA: TGTGCCAGCAGAGGGACAGGGGGATCAAGGCTCTACGAGCAGTACTTC. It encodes CASRGTGGSRLYEQYF.

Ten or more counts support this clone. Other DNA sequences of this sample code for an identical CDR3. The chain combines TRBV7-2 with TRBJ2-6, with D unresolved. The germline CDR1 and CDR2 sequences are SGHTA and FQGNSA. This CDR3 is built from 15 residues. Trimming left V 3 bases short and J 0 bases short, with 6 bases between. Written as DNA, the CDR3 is TGTGCCAGCAGCTTGAGGAGCTCTGGGGCCAACGTCCTGACTTTC. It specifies CASSLRSSGANVLTF.

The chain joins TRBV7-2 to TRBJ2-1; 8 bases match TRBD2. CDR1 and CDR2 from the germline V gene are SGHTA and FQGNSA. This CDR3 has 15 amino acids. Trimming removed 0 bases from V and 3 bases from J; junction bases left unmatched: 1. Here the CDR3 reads CASSLAGGDYNEQFF. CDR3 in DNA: TGTGCCAGCAGCTTAGCCGGGGGGGACTACAATGAGCAGTTCTTC.